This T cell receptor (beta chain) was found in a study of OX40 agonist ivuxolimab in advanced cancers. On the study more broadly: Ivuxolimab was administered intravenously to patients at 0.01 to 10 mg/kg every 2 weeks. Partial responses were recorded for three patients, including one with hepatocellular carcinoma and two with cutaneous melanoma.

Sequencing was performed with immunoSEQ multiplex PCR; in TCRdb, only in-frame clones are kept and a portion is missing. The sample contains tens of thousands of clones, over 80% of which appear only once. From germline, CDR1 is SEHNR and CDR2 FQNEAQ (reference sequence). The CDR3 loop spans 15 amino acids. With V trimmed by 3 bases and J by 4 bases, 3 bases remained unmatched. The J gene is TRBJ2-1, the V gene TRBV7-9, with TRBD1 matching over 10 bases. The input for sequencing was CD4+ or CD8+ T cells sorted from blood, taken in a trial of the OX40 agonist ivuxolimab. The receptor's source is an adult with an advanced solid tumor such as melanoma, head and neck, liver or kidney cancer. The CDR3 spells CASSFGQGGYNEQFF. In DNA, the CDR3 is TGTGCCAGCAGCTTTGGACAGGGGGGGTACAATGAGCAGTTCTTC.